The T cell receptor (beta chain) under discussion was sequenced for a study of glioma-infiltrating T cells after dendritic cell vaccination (TCRdb year 2016). Regarding the complete study: The cohort comprised approximately 15 glioblastoma patients from Phase I and II dendritic cell vaccination trials, 9 newly diagnosed and 6 with recurrent disease. In glioblastoma patients vaccinated with dendritic cells, deep sequencing of TCR beta CDR3 regions served to measure the amount of tumor-infiltrating lymphocytes and to compare repertoires between tumor and blood. The vaccine was prepared from monocyte-derived dendritic cells that were cultured for seven to eight days with IL-4 and GM-CSF and then pulsed overnight with autologous tumor lysate. Three intradermal dendritic cell vaccine injections were administered to patients at biweekly intervals in the arm below the axilla. TCR sequencing metrics, including TIL content and tumor-blood repertoire overlap, were correlated with survival after dendritic cell vaccination. Autologous tumor lysate-pulsed dendritic cell vaccination was administered to the patients between about 2002 and 2013. General study outcomes and caveats: Higher estimated pretreatment TIL content predicted longer time to progression and overall survival after dendritic cell vaccination. The TCR overlap response model with three groups was called speculative and said to need prospective validation. The cohort was small and heterogeneous, few patients had complete blood and tumor sets, and even fewer had initial-recurrent tumor pairs. No direct relationship between TCR clonality and survival was found, suggesting that a diverse polyclonal response may matter.

Details on this clone: Its antigen has not been determined. Within one base of it there is no much larger clone, and no base qualities were kept.

The immunoSEQ assay amplified TCRB CDR3 regions from about 2 micrograms of genomic DNA, or from all available DNA when less than that amount was available. The multiplex PCR employed 60 forward primers targeting TCR V beta segments and 13 reverse primers targeting J beta segments. To estimate the number of reads per starting template, synthetic control templates were added to each sample at limiting dilution. Sequencing produced 87 bp reads on the Illumina HiSeq System. Per the source publication's procedure: To remove PCR and sequencing errors, closely related sequences were merged with a nearest neighbor algorithm. TCR overlap was defined as the percentage of unique tumor TCR beta sequences that were also found in the peripheral blood of the same patient. TCRdb provides this immuneACCESS table in a form limited to in-frame rearrangements. Some clones are lacking; in checked studies, under half of them reflect an unresolved V gene, and why the rest are absent is not known. The D gene and trimming were derived from the DNA, and the V and J assignments and clone size from that table. Within this sample are 95,000 to 110,000 clones, with roughly four fifths of them counted one time only. The top ten clones comprise less than 15% of the sample.

Trimming removed 4 bases from V and 0 bases from J, leaving 10 bases between the germline ends. Reading the germline V gene (reference sequence) gives CDR1 LNHDA and CDR2 SQIVND. Taken from cysteine to phenylalanine, the CDR3 has 14 residues. Solely the CDR3 DNA is kept, with 42 bases framed from the first base. Selection of patients required sufficient residual fresh-frozen tumor tissue and over two years of available survival data. Molecular status otherwise varied across the glioblastoma patients, but none of them carried an isocitrate dehydrogenase mutation. PBMC were collected before vaccination, two weeks after the third vaccination, and at tumor progression if progression occurred. The Qiagen DNeasy Blood extraction Kit was used to extract genomic DNA.

The sequence derives from a human donor with glioblastoma. Recombination connected TRBV19 to TRBJ2-7; the D gene lacks a confident call. Sequenced here: blood, sampled before dendritic cell vaccination. The encoded CDR3 is CASSSDMNSYEQYF. The DNA sequence is TGTGCCAGTAGTAGCGACATGAACTCCTACGAGCAGTACTTC. Where the CDR3 stops, the reference TRBV19 and TRBJ2-7 genes take over; the full variable domain is DGGITQSPKYLFRKEGQNVTLSCEQNLNHDAMYWYRQDPGQGLRLIYYSQIVNDFQKGDIAEGYSVSREKKESFPLTVTSAQKNPTAFYLCASSSDMNSYEQYFGPGTRLTVT.